Below, 32 T cell receptor beta chains from the same sample are listed, as sequenced in a study of blood T cell repertoires in COVID-19. Libraries were prepared by immunoSEQ multiplex PCR; TCRdb keeps only in-frame clonotypes and omits some of them. The repertoire has some 200,000 clones, about 85% of them found once; the top ten carry approximately 0.9%. Source material: peripheral blood. These receptors originate from a man aged 55 to 70 with COVID-19, enrolled during active disease.

This clone was counted only a few times. Written as DNA, the CDR3 is TGTGCCAGCAGTAGGGGGTTGGGACTATACAATGAGCAGTTCTTC. Translation gives CASSRGLGLYNEQFF. The genes are TRBV27 and TRBJ2-1; TRBD2 might be the D (7 bases). V was trimmed by 5 bases and J by 4 bases, leaving 15 bases between them. The CDR3 has 15 amino acids. CDR1 is MNHEY, CDR2 SMNVEV, per germline (reference sequence).

This sequence joins TRBV7-8 and TRBJ2-7, with D possibly being TRBD2 (6 bases). From germline, CDR1 is SGHVS and CDR2 FQNEAQ. The CDR3 contains 15 residues. Trimming stripped 4 bases from V and 3 bases from J, with 16 bases between. This CDR3 is CASSWGLPGNYEQYF. Here the CDR3 DNA reads TGTGCCAGCAGCTGGGGACTCCCAGGGAACTACGAGCAGTACTTC. Full variable domain (remainder filled in from reference TRBV7-8 and TRBJ2-7): GAGVSQSPRYKVAKRGQDVALRCDPISGHVSLFWYQQALGQGPEFLTYFQNEAQLDKSGLPSDRFFAERPEGSVSTLKIQRTQQEDSAVYLCASSWGLPGNYEQYFGPGTRLTVT.

The chain recombines TRBV6-6 with TRBJ1-6, with 8 bases fitting TRBD1. This CDR3 comprises 14 residues. V lost 7 bases and J lost 7; bases outside the gene matches: 6. CDR1 MNHNY and CDR2 SVGAGI come from the germline V gene (reference sequence). DNA of the CDR3: TGTGCCAGCACAGGGGGCGCAGGGAATTCACCCCTCCACTTT. This gives the protein CASTGGAGNSPLHF.

This chain joins TRBV5-1 and TRBJ2-1; 10 nucleotides match TRBD1. From germline, CDR1 is SGHRS and CDR2 YFSETQ. CDR3 length: 18 amino acids. Germline trimming cut 6 bases from V and 0 bases from J; bases unmatched to any gene: 12. The CDR3 DNA reads as TGCGCCAGCACCCCGGGACAGGGGCGCAGGAGCTCCTACAATGAGCAGTTCTTC. Protein: CASTPGQGRRSSYNEQFF. The entire variable domain, with the rest obtained from reference TRBV5-1 and TRBJ2-1, is as follows: KAGVTQTPRYLIKTRGQQVTLSCSPISGHRSVSWYQQTPGQGLQFLFEYFSETQRNKGNFPGRFSGRQFSNSRSEMNVSTLELGDSALYLCASTPGQGRRSSYNEQFFGPGTRLTVL.

The rearrangement links TRBV3-1 (or the pseudogene TRBV3-2) to TRBJ2-1; 15 bases are shared with TRBD2. This CDR3 region has 19 residues. Germline assignment: CDR1 LGHDT and CDR2 YNNKEL (reference sequence). With V trimmed by 3 bases and J by 4 bases, 10 bases remained unmatched. DNA for the CDR3: TGTGCCAGCAGCCAGGGGACTAGCGGGAGGTTATGGAAATACAATGAGCAGTTCTTC. Encoded protein: CASSQGTSGRLWKYNEQFF.

J is TRBJ2-2 and V is TRBV6-4; 7 nucleotides match TRBD1. The germline CDR1 and CDR2 sequences are MRHNA and SNTAGT. The J segment lost 4 bases and the V segment lost 4 bases, leaving 0 bases of the junction unmatched. This CDR3 spans 13 amino acids. The CDR3 DNA reads as TGTGCCAGCAGTGGACAGGGCACCGGGGAGCTGTTTTTT. Amino acid sequence: CASSGQGTGELFF.

V usage is TRBV27 and J usage is TRBJ2-1, with 7 positions matching TRBD2. In germline, CDR1 is MNHEY, CDR2 SMNVEV (reference sequence). The length of the CDR3 is 15 residues. Trimming cost V 8 bases and J 4 bases; bases outside gene matches: 11. CDR3 bases: TGTGCCAGCCGGCGCCCGGGACTATTATACAATGAGCAGTTCTTC. Its protein product is CASRRPGLLYNEQFF.

The J gene is TRBJ2-5, the V gene TRBV7-9; D remains unclear. The ends were cut back, 3 bases at V and 0 bases at J, with 11 bases in the middle. Looked up from germline, CDR1 is SEHNR and CDR2 is FQNEAQ (reference sequence). This CDR3 has 15 amino acids. The DNA of the CDR3 is TGTGCCAGCAGCTTTGGCGGAGTCAACCAAGAGACCCAGTACTTC. Translating it yields CASSFGGVNQETQYF.

This chain connects TRBV6-5 to TRBJ1-5; a weak D match, TRBD1 (6 bases). V lost 2 bases and J lost 4, with 6 bases in between. The CDR3 loop spans 13 amino acids. Germline V CDR1 and CDR2: MNHEY, SVGAGI. The CDR3 nucleotides are TGTGCCAGCAGTTACAGGGGGAATCAGCCCCAGCATTTT. It translates to CASSYRGNQPQHF.

V gene TRBV7-9 combines with J gene TRBJ1-2; perhaps TRBD1 as D (6 bases). The germline V and J ends were trimmed by 1 base and 11 bases, with 29 bases remaining between them. This CDR3 spans 18 amino acids. In germline, CDR1 is SEHNR, CDR2 FQNEAQ (reference sequence). The CDR3 loop is CASSLEGTLMPRTLGYTF. CDR3 sequence (DNA): TGTGCCAGCAGCTTAGAAGGGACACTCATGCCTAGGACTTTGGGGTACACCTTC.

The CDR3 coding sequence is TGTGCCAGTAGTAGCAGGTATGACACTGAAGCTTTCTTT. Translating it yields CASSSRYDTEAFF. The rearrangement joins TRBV19 to TRBJ1-1; no reliable D call. This CDR3 spans 13 amino acids. Germline V CDR1 and CDR2: LNHDA, SQIVND (reference sequence). With 4 bases removed from V and 3 bases from J, the gap between germline ends came to 9 bases.

The gene calls are TRBV29-1 and TRBJ1-3, with a possible D match to TRBD1 (6 bases). Trimming shortened V by 0 bases and J by 4 bases, and 10 bases separated the two germline ends. Germline values: CDR1 SQVTM, CDR2 ANQGSEA. The CDR3 length is 14 residues. The CDR3 sequence is CSVEERGFGNTIYF. In DNA, the CDR3 is TGCAGCGTTGAAGAGAGGGGGTTCGGAAACACCATATATTTT.

The chain has TRBV6-5 and TRBJ2-7; maybe TRBD2 (6 bases). Germline V gene lookup returns CDR1 MNHEY and CDR2 SVGAGI. The V gene lost 6 bases and the J gene lost 2 bases, with 11 bases spanning the gap. CDR3 size: 13 residues. CDR3 DNA sequence: TGTGCCAGCAGGGGGGGTGGGACCTACGAGCAGTACTTC. Translation: CASRGGGTYEQYF.

CDR3 bases: TGTGCCTGGAGTGTAGGGACAGGGGTTAGGGTGAGTTCCTACAATGAGCAGTTCTTC. Translation gives CAWSVGTGVRVSSYNEQFF. This chain links TRBV30 with TRBJ2-1; TRBD1 aligns across 10 bases. The CDR3 sequence is 19 residues long. Germline loops: CDR1 GTSNPN, CDR2 SVGIG (reference sequence). V was clipped by 0 bases and J by 1 base; unmatched bases: 12.

The rearrangement uses TRBV9 and TRBJ2-5; 13 bases line up with TRBD2. This CDR3 contains 16 residues. V gave up 2 bases and J gave up 7 bases; unmatched junction bases: 8. CDR1 is SGDLS, CDR2 YYNGEE, per germline. The CDR3 loop reads CASSVAGTSGMGTQYF. In DNA, the CDR3 is TGTGCCAGCAGCGTGGCCGGGACTAGCGGGATGGGGACCCAGTACTTC.

The chain is built from TRBV9 and TRBJ2-1; D not certain. V shed 2 bases and J shed 4 bases, with 4 bases lying between them. Germline lookup yields CDR1 SGDLS and CDR2 YYNGEE. CDR3 length: 12 amino acids. CDR3 sequence: CASSVQYNEQFF. CDR3 nucleotide sequence: TGTGCCAGCAGCGTGCAGTACAATGAGCAGTTCTTC.

The chain couples TRBV27 to TRBJ1-5; the D is unclear. Trimming removed 11 bases from V and 5 bases from J, with 7 bases in between. CDR3 length equals 10 residues. Per the germline V gene, CDR1 is MNHEY and CDR2 is SMNVEV (reference sequence). The DNA of the CDR3 is TGTGCCGGCAACTATCAGCCCCAGCATTTT. This sequence encodes CAGNYQPQHF.

The sample holds one count of this clone. V gene TRBV5-1 combines with J gene TRBJ2-2; D is possibly TRBD2 (6 bases). Trimming took off 2 bases at V and 4 bases at J, with 12 bases between the two ends. CDR3 length: 15 residues. Germline V lookup: CDR1 SGHRS, CDR2 YFSETQ. DNA of the CDR3: TGCGCCAGCAGCTTTTCGGGAGAGATCACCGGGGAGCTGTTTTTT. Protein product: CASSFSGEITGELFF.

The rearrangement joins TRBV6-5 to TRBJ1-3, with D possibly TRBD1 on 6 matching bases. Germline values: CDR1 MNHEY, CDR2 SVGAGI. V shed 10 bases and J shed 2 bases, with 15 bases lying between them. The CDR3 spans 14 residues. DNA for the CDR3: TGTGCCATTACCACAGGGTACGCTGGAAACACCATATATTTT. Its translation is CAITTGYAGNTIYF.

The chain recombines TRBV12-3 or TRBV12-4 with TRBJ1-3; the D is unclear. V lost 2 bases, J lost 1 base, and 3 bases lay in between. This CDR3 region has 13 residues. This chain's CDR3 is CASSLRSGNTIYF. CDR3 nucleotide sequence: TGTGCCAGCAGTTTACGGTCTGGAAACACCATATATTTT.

The chain couples TRBV6-5 to TRBJ1-6, with D unresolved. The germline gives CDR1 MNHEY, CDR2 SVGAGI. The CDR3 is 15 amino acids. Between the trimmed V and J ends, which lost 0 bases and 5 bases, there was a span of 8 bases. CDR3 nucleotide sequence: TGTGCCAGCAGTTACTCTGGGCAGGATAATTCACCCCTCCACTTT. The encoded protein is CASSYSGQDNSPLHF.

The J gene is TRBJ2-3, the V gene TRBV4-3; tentatively, D is TRBD1 (6 bases). CDR1 and CDR2 (germline): LGHNA, YSLEER. The CDR3 covers 16 residues. Trimming removed 4 bases at V and 2 bases at J, with 16 bases between. CDR3: CASSRGRDTNTDTQYF. The CDR3 coding sequence is TGCGCCAGCAGCCGCGGACGGGACACCAACACAGATACGCAGTATTTT.

This sequence joins TRBV28 and TRBJ1-2; possible D gene TRBD1, 5 bases. The CDR3 loop spans 14 amino acids. Trimming cost V 2 bases and J 4 bases, with 11 bases left between them. Germline CDR1 MDHEN, CDR2 SYDVKM. Here the CDR3 DNA reads TGTGCCAGCAGTTTAGGGGGGAGCTCCTATGGCTACACCTTC. Protein product: CASSLGGSSYGYTF.

The chain employs TRBV6-5 and TRBJ2-1; the match to TRBD2 covers 10 bases. CDR1 MNHEY and CDR2 SVGAGI come from the germline V gene. V shed 2 bases, J shed 5 bases, and the junction held 0 bases outside the gene matches. The CDR3 runs 14 residues. For the CDR3, the DNA is TGTGCCAGCAGTTACGGACTAGCGGACAATGAGCAGTTCTTC. Translating it yields CASSYGLADNEQFF.

This chain uses TRBV30 with TRBJ1-3; D is uncertain. Looked up from germline, CDR1 is GTSNPN and CDR2 is SVGIG (reference sequence). The CDR3 runs to 14 residues. The V and J ends lost 2 bases and 9 bases respectively, with 17 bases between them. CDR3 nucleotides: TGTGCCTGGAGTCCTCGGAGAGTCGAAAGCACCATATATTTT. It is translated as CAWSPRRVESTIYF.

The rearrangement joins TRBV11-3 to TRBJ2-2; the D is unclear. This CDR3 contains 14 residues. The V gene lost 3 bases and the J gene lost 7 bases, with 12 bases spanning the gap. Germline V gene sequence: CDR1 SGHNT, CDR2 YENEEA. The CDR3 loop is CASSFSPNGGELFF. In nucleotides, the CDR3 is TGTGCCAGCAGCTTTTCCCCTAACGGCGGGGAGCTGTTTTTT.

This clone was observed a few times. Here the CDR3 DNA reads TGTGCCAGCAGTTACAATTCGGACTATGGCTACACCTTC. Its protein is CASSYNSDYGYTF. This chain joins TRBV6-6 and TRBJ1-2; D is undetermined. Germline V CDR1 and CDR2: MNHNY, SVGAGI (reference sequence). The length of the CDR3 is 13 residues. Deletions cut 2 bases from V and 3 bases from J, with 7 bases between.

J is TRBJ2-5 and V is TRBV15; 9 positions match TRBD1. Germline CDR1 is LNHNV and CDR2 is YYDKDF (reference sequence). V shed 5 bases and J 5 bases; nucleotides not matched to a gene: 9. The CDR3 is made up of 15 amino acids. CDR3 sequence (DNA): TGTGCCACCAGCTACCGGGACAGGGCGTCGGAGACCCAGTACTTC. Residues: CATSYRDRASETQYF.

The genes are TRBV7-2 and TRBJ2-4, with TRBD1 identical over 9 bases. The CDR3 contains 14 residues. Germline-derived CDR1 and CDR2 are SGHTA and FQGNSA. The V and J ends lost 5 bases and 6 bases, in that order; junction bases with no gene match: 5. The CDR3 DNA reads TGTGCCAGCAGCCACAGGGGGCGCGGAAACATTCAGTACTTC. It is translated as CASSHRGRGNIQYF.

DNA of the CDR3: TGTGCCAGCAGCGCCCCGGGGAGAACTGAAGCTTTCTTT. Its translation: CASSAPGRTEAFF. V is TRBV3-1 (or the pseudogene TRBV3-2) and J is TRBJ1-1; D not certain. Trimming stripped 5 bases from V and 5 bases from J, with 12 bases between. CDR1 is LGHDT, CDR2 YNNKEL, per germline (reference sequence). CDR3 length: 13 amino acids.

Concerning this clone: This CDR3 is also generated by other DNA sequences in the sample. The chain employs TRBV18 and TRBJ1-1, with 7 nucleotides matching TRBD1. After removal of 3 bases from V and 0 bases from J, the junction contained 1 base not matched to a gene. Germline V gives CDR1 KGHSH, CDR2 LQKENI. The CDR3 is 14 residues long. In DNA, the CDR3 is TGTGCCAGCTCACCCGGGACAGTGAACACTGAAGCTTTCTTT. This encodes CASSPGTVNTEAFF.

A single count supports this clone. The chain is built from TRBV3-1 (or the pseudogene TRBV3-2) and TRBJ2-1, with 14 nucleotides matching TRBD2. In germline, CDR1 is LGHDT, CDR2 YNNKEL (reference sequence). This CDR3 spans 18 amino acids. J was trimmed by 2 bases and V by 4 bases; bases with no gene match: 7. The CDR3 loop reads CASSPGTSGRGTYNEQFF. CDR3 in DNA: TGTGCCAGCAGCCCGGGGACTAGCGGGAGAGGCACCTACAATGAGCAGTTCTTC.